A single sample gave rise to the 31 T cell receptor beta chains below, sequenced in a study of STAT5B mutations in CD4+ large granular lymphocyte leukemia. The protocol was immunoSEQ multiplex PCR, while the TCRdb copy is restricted to in-frame clones and leaves out a portion. The sample has some 40,000 clones, 75% to 85% seen once. The sequenced material came from CD4+ T cells from blood buffy coats. The receptors shown here come from a human donor in good health.

The V and J genes are TRBV6-1 and TRBJ1-3; possibly TRBD1 for D (5 bases). Trimming removed 3 bases at V and 1 base at J, with 13 bases between. Germline V gives CDR1 MNHNS, CDR2 SASEGT. CDR3 length: 16 residues. Here the CDR3 reads CASSDSPGRSGNTIYF. In DNA form, the CDR3 reads TGTGCCAGCAGTGATTCCCCAGGGAGGTCTGGAAACACCATATATTTT.

This clone came up once. This chain connects TRBV5-1 to TRBJ2-2; TRBD2 might be the D (6 bases). The CDR3 has 16 residues. V was clipped by 1 base and J by 0 bases, with 10 bases between them. CDR1 is SGHRS and CDR2 is YFSETQ in the germline V gene. Here the CDR3 DNA reads TGCGCCAGCAGCTTGTACGGGGGAACGAACACCGGGGAGCTGTTTTTT. Its translation: CASSLYGGTNTGELFF.

The chain links TRBV9 to TRBJ2-5; possibly TRBD2 for D (6 bases). The CDR3 covers 14 residues. In germline, CDR1 is SGDLS, CDR2 YYNGEE. Trimming left V 3 bases short and J 5 bases short, with 14 bases between. The CDR3 loop is CASSAPGALETQYF. CDR3 coding DNA: TGTGCCAGCAGCGCGCCGGGAGCCTTGGAGACCCAGTACTTC.

V is TRBV7-7 and J is TRBJ2-1; no definite D call. Germline assignment: CDR1 SSHAT and CDR2 FNYEAQ (reference sequence). This CDR3 contains 14 residues. V dropped 3 bases and J dropped 0 bases, with 6 bases sitting between them. Here the CDR3 DNA reads TGTGCCAGCAGCTTTGCAGACTCCTACAATGAGCAGTTCTTC. Residues: CASSFADSYNEQFF.

This clone was detected only once. The chain joins TRBV27 to TRBJ2-3; TRBD1 matches at 7 bases. J was trimmed by 1 base and V by 3 bases; bases with no gene match: 4. This CDR3 is 15 amino acids long. CDR1 is MNHEY and CDR2 is SMNVEV in the germline V gene (reference sequence). DNA for the CDR3: TGTGCCAGCAGTTTTAATGGACAGGGCACAGATACGCAGTATTTT. This gives the protein CASSFNGQGTDTQYF.

This clone was counted only a few times. V and J are TRBV27 and TRBJ2-7; tentative D call: TRBD1 (6 bases). This CDR3 comprises 19 residues. Between the trimmed V and J ends, which lost 0 bases and 0 bases, there was a span of 21 bases. Germline V gene data show CDR1 as MNHEY and CDR2 as SMNVEV (reference sequence). Written as DNA, the CDR3 is TGTGCCAGCAGTTTATCCACTGGGGGCAACAGACCTAGCTCCTACGAGCAGTACTTC. It codes for CASSLSTGGNRPSSYEQYF.

There are a few counts of this clone. V and J are TRBV7-3 and TRBJ2-5; 7 positions match TRBD2. Germline loops: CDR1 SGHTA, CDR2 FQGTGA. V lost 5 bases to trimming and J lost 5 bases; unmatched junction nucleotides: 5. CDR3 length: 13 residues. CDR3: CASSRGGPETQYF. CDR3 DNA: TGTGCCAGCAGCCGCGGGGGTCCGGAGACCCAGTACTTC.

The chain uses TRBV27 and TRBJ2-5, with TRBD1 matching 9 bases. V lost 5 bases to trimming and J lost 5 bases; unmatched junction nucleotides: 9. The V gene's germline CDR1 is MNHEY and CDR2 SMNVEV (reference sequence). This CDR3 region has 15 residues. CDR3 bases: TGTGCCAGCAGTCCGAGGGACAGGGCAAGGGAGACCCAGTACTTC. This gives the protein CASSPRDRARETQYF.

The chain recombines TRBV28 with TRBJ2-7; 7 nucleotides align to TRBD1. CDR3 length: 15 residues. Germline V gene lookup returns CDR1 MDHEN and CDR2 SYDVKM. The V and J ends lost 6 bases and 1 base, in that order; junction bases with no gene match: 9. The CDR3 loop is CASRGGVKASYEQYF. Here the CDR3 DNA reads TGTGCCAGCAGAGGGGGCGTAAAAGCATCCTACGAGCAGTACTTC. Using reference TRBV28 and TRBJ2-7 for the parts outside the CDR3, the full variable domain is DVKVTQSSRYLVKRTGEKVFLECVQDMDHENMFWYRQDPGLGLRLIYFSYDVKMKEKGDIPEGYSVSREKKERFSLILESASTNQTSMYLCASRGGVKASYEQYFGPGTRLTVT.

This chain links TRBV27 with TRBJ2-2; no clear D. The V and J ends lost 3 bases and 6 bases respectively, with 14 bases between them. CDR3 size: 15 residues. In germline, CDR1 is MNHEY, CDR2 SMNVEV (reference sequence). The CDR3 reads CASSFGVAYAGELFF. The CDR3 DNA sequence: TGTGCCAGCAGTTTCGGTGTAGCCTACGCCGGGGAGCTGTTTTTT.

This clone was recorded once. The chain links TRBV6-1 to TRBJ2-7; a possible D gene is TRBD1 (6 bases). Trimming took off 4 bases at V and 3 bases at J, with 10 bases between the two ends. The CDR3 sequence is 13 residues long. Germline V CDR1 and CDR2: MNHNS, SASEGT. The CDR3 region is CASSGVRGYEQYF. The CDR3 bases are TGTGCCAGCAGTGGGGTCAGGGGCTACGAGCAGTACTTC.

This chain links TRBV19 with TRBJ1-2, with no clear D. Germline loops: CDR1 LNHDA, CDR2 SQIVND (reference sequence). The CDR3 runs 14 residues. The germline V and J ends were trimmed by 4 bases and 2 bases, with 11 bases remaining between them. The CDR3 region has the DNA TGTGCCAGTAGTAGTCGGCCCGGAAACTATGGCTACACCTTC. Protein: CASSSRPGNYGYTF.

The chain is built from TRBV18 and TRBJ2-5, with 9 bases fitting TRBD1. Germline V CDR1 and CDR2: KGHSH, LQKENI. The CDR3 length is 14 residues. Germline trimming cut 2 bases from V and 4 bases from J; bases unmatched to any gene: 2. The CDR3, as DNA: TGTGCCAGCTCACCATTGACAGGGGGAGAGACCCAGTACTTC. The encoded protein is CASSPLTGGETQYF. The variable domain in full, completed from reference TRBV18 and TRBJ2-5, reads NAGVMQNPRHLVRRRGQEARLRCSPMKGHSHVYWYRQLPEEGLKFMVYLQKENIIDESGMPKERFSAEFPKEGPSILRIQQVVRGDSAAYFCASSPLTGGETQYFGPGTRLLVL.

This clone was recorded once. The chain recombines TRBV11-2 with TRBJ2-1, with 13 bases matching TRBD2. The CDR3 covers 18 residues. Germline V lookup: CDR1 SGHAT, CDR2 FQNNGV. J lost 7 bases, V lost 1 base, and 10 bases had no gene match. CDR3 bases: TGTGCCAGCAGCTTAGCCCCAGGACTAGCGGGAGTAAGGAATGAGCAGTTCTTC. Its protein is CASSLAPGLAGVRNEQFF.

V is TRBV9 and J is TRBJ1-3; 7 bases agree with TRBD1. CDR3 length: 17 amino acids. Trimming removed 1 base from V and 4 bases from J; junction bases left unmatched: 11. CDR1 and CDR2 from the germline V gene are SGDLS and YYNGEE. CDR3 protein: CASSVSSSGTVGNTIYF. The CDR3 DNA is TGTGCCAGCAGCGTATCGTCATCTGGGACAGTCGGAAACACCATATATTTT.

This clone showed up just once. The rearrangement joins TRBV5-1 to TRBJ1-6, with TRBD1 as a possible D gene (5 bases). The CDR3 length is 16 residues. V lost 2 bases, J lost 6 bases, and 15 bases lay in between. Germline V gives CDR1 SGHRS, CDR2 YFSETQ. This CDR3 reads CASSLSGTWINSPLHF. The DNA for the CDR3 is TGCGCCAGCAGCTTATCGGGGACCTGGATTAATTCACCCCTCCACTTT.

This clone was seen a handful of times. The chain recombines TRBV28 with TRBJ1-2, with a possible D match to TRBD1 (6 bases). CDR1 is MDHEN and CDR2 is SYDVKM in the germline V gene. The V gene lost 6 bases and the J gene lost 10 bases, with 15 bases spanning the gap. The CDR3 sequence is 12 residues long. CDR3: CASRGQLWIYTF. For the CDR3, the DNA is TGTGCCAGCAGAGGACAGTTATGGATCTACACCTTC.

This clone has only a few counts. The genes are TRBV4-1 and TRBJ2-7; TRBD2 aligns across 8 bases. Germline loops: CDR1 MGHRA, CDR2 YSYEKL. The CDR3 loop spans 13 amino acids. Trimming at V came to 4 bases and at J to 3 bases, leaving 2 bases not matched to a gene. This CDR3 is CASSPREGYEQYF. CDR3 coding DNA: TGCGCCAGCAGCCCACGGGAGGGCTACGAGCAGTACTTC.

The V gene is TRBV11-3, the J gene TRBJ2-1; 13 bases fit TRBD2. Germline V lookup: CDR1 SGHNT, CDR2 YENEEA. The CDR3 length is 15 residues. The trim removed 5 bases at V and 6 bases at J, leaving 4 bases unmatched. CDR3 nucleotide sequence: TGTGCCAGCAGCACTAGCGGGGGGGCACCCAATGAGCAGTTCTTC. Its translation is CASSTSGGAPNEQFF.

This sequence joins TRBV30 and TRBJ1-2, with D hard to call. V lost 4 bases to trimming and J lost 8 bases, with 11 bases between them. CDR1 and CDR2 (germline): GTSNPN, SVGIG (reference sequence). CDR3 length equals 11 residues. CDR3 amino acids: CAWNSLGGYTF. The CDR3, as DNA: TGTGCCTGGAACTCCCTGGGCGGCTACACCTTC.

This clone was counted a few times. The genes are TRBV2 and TRBJ1-1, with 9 nucleotides matching TRBD1. The CDR3 has 14 residues. CDR1 and CDR2 (germline): SNHLY, FYNNEI. V was pared by 7 bases and J by 3 bases, with 6 bases of the junction left unmatched. The CDR3 reads CASTRQGGYTEAFF. The CDR3 DNA reads as TGTGCCAGCACCAGACAGGGGGGGTACACTGAAGCTTTCTTT. The full variable domain, its missing parts supplied by reference TRBV2 and TRBJ1-1, is EPEVTQTPSHQVTQMGQEVILRCVPISNHLYFYWYRQILGQKVEFLVSFYNNEISEKSEIFDDQFSVERPDGSNFTLKIRSTKLEDSAMYFCASTRQGGYTEAFFGQGTRLTVV.

V is TRBV10-3 and J is TRBJ1-4; 9 bases map to TRBD1. This CDR3 is 14 amino acids long. Germline lookup yields CDR1 ENHRY and CDR2 SYGVKD. J gave up 8 bases and V 5 bases, and 6 bases lay outside the gene matches. In nucleotides, the CDR3 is TGTGCCATCAGTCCCGGGACAGGGAGCGAAAAACTGTTTTTT. Residues: CAISPGTGSEKLFF.

CDR3 DNA sequence: TGTGCCAGCAGCCGGACAGGGGGGGCCAACGTCCTGACTTTC. This encodes CASSRTGGANVLTF. This rearrangement joins TRBV13 to TRBJ2-6; 8 nucleotides match TRBD1. Trimming at V came to 5 bases and at J to 4 bases, leaving 1 base not matched to a gene. Germline V lookup: CDR1 PRHDT, CDR2 FYEKMQ (reference sequence). This CDR3 is 14 amino acids long.

The CDR3 region has the DNA TGTGCCAGCACAGGGAGCAACACCGGGGAGCTGTTTTTT. Its translation: CASTGSNTGELFF. This rearrangement joins TRBV5-5 to TRBJ2-2, with D perhaps matching TRBD1 or TRBD2 (5 bases each). The germline V gene has CDR1 SGHKS and CDR2 YYEKEE (reference sequence). There are 13 residues in the CDR3. V was clipped by 6 bases and J by 2 bases, with 8 bases between them. Drawing the rest from reference TRBV5-5 and TRBJ2-2, the complete variable domain is DAGVTQSPTHLIKTRGQQVTLRCSPISGHKSVSWYQQVLGQGPQFIFQYYEKEERGRGNFPDRFSARQFPNYSSELNVNALLLGDSALYLCASTGSNTGELFFGEGSRLTVL.

In its sample, this clone was seen a few times. V usage is TRBV11-2 and J usage is TRBJ2-7, with D perhaps given as TRBD1 or TRBD2 (5 bases each). The germline gives CDR1 SGHAT, CDR2 FQNNGV. Trimming took off 0 bases at V and 6 bases at J, with 12 bases between the two ends. This CDR3 spans 14 amino acids. As DNA, the CDR3 is TGTGCCAGCAGCTTAGAGGGACCCAAAGGCGAGCAGTACTTC. It encodes CASSLEGPKGEQYF.

V and J are TRBV2 and TRBJ2-5, with D possibly being TRBD1 or TRBD2 (5 bases each). CDR3 length: 15 residues. V lost 3 bases and J 5 bases, leaving 16 bases between the germline ends. From germline, CDR1 is SNHLY and CDR2 FYNNEI. CDR3 DNA sequence: TGTGCCAGCAGTGAGGACCAGGGAGTACACGAGACCCAGTACTTC. Protein: CASSEDQGVHETQYF.

The rearrangement links TRBV19 to TRBJ1-2, with 8 bases lining up with TRBD1. The V segment lost 3 bases and the J segment 3 bases; nucleotides outside the gene matches: 12. Germline loops: CDR1 LNHDA, CDR2 SQIVND (reference sequence). The CDR3 covers 17 residues. The CDR3 is CASSIDASGGADYGYTF. CDR3 nucleotide sequence: TGTGCCAGTAGTATCGATGCTTCAGGGGGCGCGGACTATGGCTACACCTTC.

This rearrangement joins TRBV21-1 to TRBJ1-3; TRBD1 is taken as the D call from the table, unchecked against the DNA. TRBV21-1 is assigned pseudogene status. This CDR3 has 12 residues. The CDR3 loop reads CAQDREGNTIYF. The CDR3, as DNA: TGTGCCCAGGACAGGGAGGGAAACACCATATATTTT.

This clone has a single count. This sequence joins TRBV5-1 and TRBJ2-1, with D possibly TRBD1 on 8 matching bases. The V and J ends lost 4 bases and 6 bases respectively, with 14 bases between them. The germline V gene encodes CDR1 SGHRS and CDR2 YFSETQ. This CDR3 has 14 residues. CDR3 DNA sequence: TGCGCCAGCAGCAAGGACAGGGAGGGCAATGAGCAGTTCTTC. Amino acids: CASSKDREGNEQFF. The full variable domain, completed using reference TRBV5-1 and TRBJ2-1, is KAGVTQTPRYLIKTRGQQVTLSCSPISGHRSVSWYQQTPGQGLQFLFEYFSETQRNKGNFPGRFSGRQFSNSRSEMNVSTLELGDSALYLCASSKDREGNEQFFGPGTRLTVL.

The rearrangement joins TRBV19 to TRBJ2-5; D is perhaps TRBD2 (5 bases). Trimming left V 3 bases short and J 5 bases short, with 13 bases between. The CDR3 sequence is 14 residues long. Germline V gives CDR1 LNHDA, CDR2 SQIVND (reference sequence). The CDR3 protein is CASSMGAVGETQYF. The CDR3 DNA reads TGTGCCAGTAGTATGGGAGCAGTCGGGGAGACCCAGTACTTC. Using reference TRBV19 and TRBJ2-5 for the parts outside the CDR3, the full variable domain is DGGITQSPKYLFRKEGQNVTLSCEQNLNHDAMYWYRQDPGQGLRLIYYSQIVNDFQKGDIAEGYSVSREKKESFPLTVTSAQKNPTAFYLCASSMGAVGETQYFGPGTRLLVL.

CDR3 residues: CASSLAQVNTGELFF. CDR3 in DNA: TGCGCCAGCAGCTTGGCACAAGTGAACACCGGGGAGCTGTTTTTT. The genes are TRBV5-1 and TRBJ2-2, with D unclear. The CDR3 runs to 15 residues. Trimming stripped 0 bases from V and 1 base from J, with 7 bases between. Germline CDR1 and CDR2: SGHRS and YFSETQ.